This is a list of T cell receptor beta chains from one sample in a study of blood T cell repertoires in COVID-19. Profiled with immunoSEQ multiplex PCR; TCRdb holds only in-frame clones, not every one. Of some 100,000 clones in the sample, about 86% were seen once. Sequencing used peripheral blood. These receptors all stem from a woman aged 65 to 85 with acute or convalescent COVID-19. Both conserved end residues are part of each CDR3. Each record gives: V gene, clone size, J gene, D gene, CDR3 protein, CDR3 DNA. A D gene is named only where the DNA matches it firmly. Expanded clones get a size class; other rows say once, few or many, or leave the size out.

>TRBV7-6|NA|TRBJ2-2|NA
CASSLYREIRELFF
TGTGCCAGCAGCTTATATCGGGAAATCCGGGAGCTGTTTTTT
>TRBV7-8|NA|TRBJ2-1|NA
CASSQLSGLGYEQFF
TGTGCCAGCAGCCAACTCAGCGGGCTGGGCTATGAGCAGTTCTTC
>TRBV28|NA|TRBJ2-7|TRBD2
CASRGTGAGGRYEQYF
TGTGCCAGCAGAGGTACGGGGGCGGGAGGAAGATACGAGCAGTACTTC
>TRBV20-1|NA|TRBJ2-1|NA
CRTDNAGAQFF
TGCAGAACCGATAACGCGGGGGCGCAGTTCTTC
>TRBV9|NA|TRBJ2-3|TRBD2
CASSVERGGGTDTQYF
TGTGCCAGCAGCGTAGAGCGGGGTGGAGGCACAGATACGCAGTATTTT
>TRBV10-3|NA|TRBJ1-4|NA
CAITGDPNEKLFF
TGTGCCATCACCGGAGACCCTAATGAAAAACTGTTTTTT
>TRBV19|NA|TRBJ1-1|TRBD1
CASKTGDNRGTEAFF
TGTGCCAGCAAGACAGGGGACAACCGGGGCACTGAAGCTTTCTTT
>TRBV5-1|NA|TRBJ1-4|NA
CASSLETSANEKLFF
TGCGCCAGCAGCTTGGAAACCAGCGCTAATGAAAAACTGTTTTTT
>TRBV10-2|NA|TRBJ2-3|NA
CASSETGRDDTQYF
TGCGCCAGCAGTGAGACAGGGCGTGATGATACGCAGTATTTT
>TRBV14|NA|TRBJ1-2|TRBD1
CASSPGQNYGYTF
TGTGCCAGCAGCCCGGGACAGAACTATGGCTACACCTTC
>TRBV10-3|NA|TRBJ2-3|TRBD2
CAISLAGGDTDTQYF
TGTGCCATCAGTCTAGCGGGGGGGGACACAGATACGCAGTATTTT
>TRBV9|NA|TRBJ2-1|NA
CASSVDGSPTYNEQFF
TGTGCCAGCAGCGTAGATGGGAGTCCAACATACAATGAGCAGTTCTTC
>TRBV28|NA|TRBJ2-2|TRBD1
CASRGQGRTGELFF
TGTGCCAGCAGGGGACAGGGTCGCACCGGGGAGCTGTTTTTT
>TRBV5-1|NA|TRBJ2-6|NA
CASSDSSGANVLTF
TGCGCCAGCAGTGACAGCTCTGGGGCCAACGTCCTGACTTTC
>TRBV2|NA|TRBJ1-3|NA
CASSEFGVYSGNTIYF
TGTGCCAGCAGTGAATTCGGGGTCTACTCTGGAAACACCATATATTTT
>TRBV6-1|NA|TRBJ1-5|NA
CASSEASAGWGNQPQHF
TGTGCCAGCAGTGAAGCGTCGGCGGGTTGGGGCAATCAGCCCCAGCATTTT
>TRBV5-1|NA|TRBJ2-6|NA
CASSSGTIVSGANVLTF
TGCGCCAGCAGCTCCGGGACAATAGTTTCTGGGGCCAACGTCCTGACTTTC
>TRBV12-3/TRBV12-4|NA|TRBJ2-7|NA
CASSFGGTYEQYF
TGTGCCAGCAGTTTTGGGGGGACCTACGAGCAGTACTTC
>TRBV7-2|NA|TRBJ1-2|TRBD1
CASSRGQLYGYTF
TGTGCCAGCAGCCGGGGACAGTTATATGGCTACACCTTC
>TRBV13|once|TRBJ1-3|TRBD1
CASSFGTAGNTIYF
TGTGCCAGCAGCTTCGGGACAGCTGGAAACACCATATATTTT
>TRBV18|NA|TRBJ1-1|NA
CASSPSLNTEAFF
TGTGCCAGCTCACCGTCATTGAACACTGAAGCTTTCTTT
>TRBV5-1|NA|TRBJ2-3|TRBD1
CASSLVGQGLDTQYF
TGCGCCAGCAGCTTGGTGGGACAGGGTTTGGATACGCAGTATTTT
>TRBV19|NA|TRBJ1-2|TRBD1
CASSSRQGASYGYTF
TGTGCCAGTAGCTCTCGACAGGGGGCCTCCTATGGCTACACCTTC
>TRBV2|NA|TRBJ2-3|NA
CASSERSDPTDTQYF
TGTGCCAGCAGTGAAAGGAGTGATCCCACAGATACGCAGTATTTT
>TRBV2|once|TRBJ2-5|TRBD2
CASSTGTSGETQYF
TGTGCCAGCAGCACCGGGACTAGCGGGGAGACCCAGTACTTC
>TRBV6-5|NA|TRBJ2-3|TRBD2
CASSYRLSGNPDTQYF
TGTGCCAGCAGTTACCGCCTTAGCGGGAACCCAGATACGCAGTATTTT